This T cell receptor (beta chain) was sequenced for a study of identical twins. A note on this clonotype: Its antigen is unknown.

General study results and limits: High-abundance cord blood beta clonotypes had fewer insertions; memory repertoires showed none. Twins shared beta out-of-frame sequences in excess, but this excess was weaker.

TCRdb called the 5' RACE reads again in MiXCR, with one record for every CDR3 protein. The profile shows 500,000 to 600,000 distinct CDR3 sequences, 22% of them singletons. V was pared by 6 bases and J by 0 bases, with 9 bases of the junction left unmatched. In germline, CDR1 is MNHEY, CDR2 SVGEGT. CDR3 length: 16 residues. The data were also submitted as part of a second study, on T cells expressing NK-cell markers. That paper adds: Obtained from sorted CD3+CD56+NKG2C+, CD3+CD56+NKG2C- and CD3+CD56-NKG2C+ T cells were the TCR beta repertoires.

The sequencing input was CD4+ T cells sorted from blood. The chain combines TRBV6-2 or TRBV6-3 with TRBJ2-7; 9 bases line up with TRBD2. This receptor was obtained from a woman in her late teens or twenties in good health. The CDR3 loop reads CASSRIAGESSYEQYF. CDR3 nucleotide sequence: TGTGCCAGCAGCCGGATAGCGGGAGAGAGCTCCTACGAGCAGTACTTC.